The text below deals with one T cell receptor (beta chain). V lost 1 base to trimming and J lost 11 bases, with 12 bases between them. In germline, CDR1 is SNHLY, CDR2 FYNNEI. The CDR3 totals 12 residues. These data belong to a study of blood T cell repertoires in COVID-19. Original processing methods: Reference gene primers were amplified, and this amplification served to estimate nucleated cell counts. Produced via immunoSEQ multiplex PCR; TCRdb's table is partial and in-frame only. V and J calls and clone size are as listed in that table; D and trimming were resolved from the DNA. This table holds 60,000 or so clones, approximately 85% found once.

Sequenced: peripheral blood. The V gene is TRBV2, the J gene TRBJ2-7; no reliable D call. The TCR originated in a human donor in a cohort sampled during active COVID-19. This CDR3 reads CASSEGVSLEYF. CDR3 DNA: TGTGCCAGCAGTGAAGGTGTCAGCCTAGAGTACTTC.